This T cell receptor (beta chain) appears in the sequencing data of a study of T-cell reconstitution after alpha-beta-depleted transplantation in children. Study-level points and caveats: Reported findings indicate that, about two months after transplant, alpha-beta T cells came from several hundred expanded clones, which were derived from non-depleted graft cells. After one year, T-cell counts and TCRbeta diversity mostly came from new T cells. Some patients owed their high day-60 TCRbeta diversity to surviving recipient T cells and thymic progenitors.

The junction had 13 bases not matched to a gene; V was cut back by 9 bases and J by 4 bases. The CDR3 contains 15 residues. Germline CDR1 is SGHRS and CDR2 is YFSETQ. Concerning this clonotype itself: Its antigen remains unknown.

As it was prepared, the TCRbeta library received unique molecular identifiers. A single record per CDR3 protein comes from TCRdb applying MiXCR to the PCR reads. The table includes 610,000 or so distinct CDR3 sequences, around 27% detected once. The input for sequencing was PBMCs, taken before TCRalphabeta/CD19-depleted stem cell transplant. The rearrangement joins TRBV5-1 to TRBJ2-7, with 10 bases identical to TRBD2. The sequence derives from a boy younger than two with Wiskott-Aldrich syndrome, due to receive a stem cell transplant. CDR3 region: CATRANLAGAYEQYF. The CDR3 coding sequence is TGCGCCACCCGCGCGAATCTAGCGGGAGCGTACGAGCAGTACTTC. The full variable domain, with the rest looked up from reference TRBV5-1 and TRBJ2-7, is KAGVTQTPRYLIKTRGQQVTLSCSPISGHRSVSWYQQTPGQGLQFLFEYFSETQRNKGNFPGRFSGRQFSNSRSEMNVSTLELGDSALYLCATRANLAGAYEQYFGPGTRLTVT.